The T cell receptor (beta chain) under discussion was sequenced for a study of cytomegalovirus exposure and HLA in healthy donors (dated by TCRdb to 2017 to 2019). Regarding the research as a whole: An earlier analysis of roughly 570 of the donors reported under 300 Gb of sequence data and roughly 120 million unique TCR beta sequences obtained from roughly 170 million T cells. To predict cytomegalovirus infection status, the study combined high-throughput TCR immunosequencing, statistical association of individual TCRs with disease status, and machine learning. Both class I and class II loci were covered by HLA typing, at four-digit resolution. The study profiled the T cell repertoires of more than 500 subjects by immunosequencing and related them to cytomegalovirus serostatus. A separate validation cohort of more than 100 different subjects was used in addition to the roughly 700-subject first cohort. The number of typed donors differed by locus: about 620-640 for A, B, C, DRB1 and DQB1; 522 for DQA1; 606 for DPA1; and approximately 450 for DPB1. Because of strong linkage in the cohort, five DR-DQ haplotypes were treated as single units for association and clustering. An earlier analysis of roughly 580 of the donors used high-throughput TCR beta sequencing to judge whether each TCR beta V gene segment behaved as functional or pseudogenic. The aim of the study was to test whether cataloging public T cell receptors could identify signatures of past pathogen exposure. A later genetic analysis took genome-wide SNP genotypes for about 55% of the 666 donors and used that subset as a discovery cohort. Rather than using new phenotypic data, the later analysis identified candidate immune exposures from TCR beta sequences and from how often those sequences occurred across donors. An early release that covered fewer than 800 HLA-typed donors contained around 300 gigabases of sequencing data and 75 million to 100 million unique TCR sequences. Among the roughly 410 genotyped donors, 81% belonged to the genetic ancestry cluster associated with self-reported Caucasian donors. Alongside the repertoire data, information on donor age, sex, ethnicity and CMV serostatus was compiled. All discovery cohort repertoires had been generated on a single sequencing platform. A later analysis re-examined previously published TCR beta repertoires from about 700 donors and added high-resolution HLA genotyping to investigate patterns of TCR occurrence. Across approximately 400 genotyped donors of the cohort, an average of about 220,000 unique TCR beta nucleotide sequences per donor were sequenced, and approximately 19% of those sequences were non-productive.

Points on this clone: Its antigen is currently not known. No quality values exist for individual bases; no much larger clone is one base distant.

Results the study describes overall, beyond this receptor: A later analysis reported that several top co-occurrence clusters appeared linked to parvovirus B19, influenza, CMV and Epstein-Barr virus. When HLA alleles, especially DR and DQ, strongly co-occurred, TCR associations were difficult to assign to individual alleles. This cohort had only TCR beta chains sequenced, and the lack of alpha or paired-chain data limited which features could be detected. In a later analysis, most CMV-associated TCR beta chains were found to appear HLA-restricted, with HLA associations seemingly driven largely by CMV exposure. A later analysis found that HLA-associated TCR beta chains were more clonally expanded and had lower generation probabilities than equally common non-associated chains. For the cohort, immune exposure information was limited to CMV serostatus. In both the original and validation cohorts, the classifier was reported to diagnose cytomegalovirus status with high specificity and sensitivity. A further reported finding was that TCR beta sequences accurately predicted the HLA-A and HLA-B alleles for most subjects in the first cohort. The 87-base-pair reads could not distinguish some IMGT-functional V segments, including TRBV6-2 and TRBV6-3, so those segments were excluded. An association between a missense DCLRE1C variant and V-gene and J-gene trimming of TCR beta chains was found in a later genetic analysis and replicated in an independent cohort. The earlier analysis of fewer than 750 of the donors excluded some 16 rarely observed V segments, including chromosome 9 orphons, because counts were too low. In a later analysis, the rate of TCR association differed among HLA loci, with DRB1 alleles having the most associated TCRs and HLA-C alleles having the fewest. Presence/absence analyses assumed roughly uniform sequencing depth across donors, an assumption that may not hold. It was suggested by the authors that the approach could potentially be generalized to other disease states and immunological phenotypes. While some public TCRs were present in many individuals, most TCR sequences turned up only very rarely across donors. The sequencing pipeline was judged likely to have produced a cluster of highly shared sequence variants as a technical artifact. In an earlier analysis of fewer than 700 of the donors, most TCR beta V segments appeared in productive rearrangements about 87% or about 30% of the time, broadly matching IMGT annotations. A later genetic analysis reported fewer N-insertions in productive TCRs among donors in an Asian-associated ancestry cluster than the roughly 620-donor mean. Linkage disequilibrium might explain the correlated functional status among segregating V segments, but an unknown experimental factor could not be excluded. The study gave a list of 150 to 200 TCR beta chains associated with cytomegalovirus. Because some donors lacked HLA typing at each locus, the association tests relied only on the typed subset. In vitro tests confirmed that three of the cytomegalovirus-associated TCR beta chains recognize cytomegalovirus antigens. In a later analysis, 16,951 TCR beta sequences were associated with specific HLA alleles at a false discovery rate of 0.05.

In total, roughly 670 healthy bone marrow donors made up the cohort. All cohort members were sampled while nominally healthy, although unrecorded immune exposures were likely present. The donor tested CMV seropositive, placing the donor among the approximately 290 seropositive members of the cohort. Each donor provided a peripheral blood sample, and peripheral blood mononuclear cells were used for TCR beta sequencing. Genomic DNA extraction from the blood cell samples was performed with the Qiagen DNeasy Blood Extraction Kit. Library preparation was by the immunoSEQ multiplex PCR assay. A mixture of 60 forward primers for TCR Vbeta segments and 13 reverse primers for TCR Jbeta segments was used in the multiplex PCR. The CDR3 region of rearranged TCR beta genes was amplified from genomic DNA with a multiplex PCR assay. Amplified TCR beta libraries were sequenced as 87-base-pair reads on the Illumina HiSeq System. In the authors' own workflow: A later analysis counted approximately 74 million unique TCR beta chains across the 670 or so repertoires, and around 9.9 million of these chains were shared by at least two donors. Raw reads were error-corrected and collapsed into unique sequences with a nearest-neighbor algorithm that merged closely related sequences to remove PCR and sequencing errors. Alignment of CDR3 sequences to IMGT reference sequences was used to assign V, D and J gene segments. Each retained sequence needed at least a six-nucleotide match to both a V gene segment and a J gene segment. A rearrangement was called productive if the CDR3 had no stop codons and remained in frame with V and J, and every other rearrangement was called non-productive. CDR3 was defined according to IMGT convention as the region running from the second conserved V-encoded cysteine to the conserved J-encoded phenylalanine. In an earlier analysis of 550 to 650 of the donors, sequences lacking an unambiguous match to a single V gene segment were excluded. An earlier analysis of a few hundred of the donors classified V segments as functional when productive rearrangements were above 56.7% and as segregating when the standard deviation between donors was above 5%. A statistical classification framework was built for diagnosing cytomegalovirus status from the catalog of TCR beta chain sequences. In a later analysis, TCR nucleotide sequences were compared against IMGT/GENE-DB human TR gene sequences so that V and J genes could be assigned. A later analysis assigned CDR3 sequences and most-parsimonious VDJ recombination scenarios with the TCRdist pipeline. In a later analysis, every TCR beta chain was defined by the combination of its CDR3 amino acid sequence and its V-gene family, and reads without a unique V-gene family were dropped. As a way to deal with suspected cross-contamination and a sequencing artifact, a later analysis dropped roughly 620 nucleotide sequences that were highly shared and had low generation probability. In a later analysis, a clonal expansion index was calculated for each public chain from normalized within-repertoire ranks of inferred template counts. Generation probabilities in a later analysis came from a VDJ recombination model fitted to out-of-frame rearrangements, and those results were checked against IGoR. A later analysis scored TCR-TCR, TCR-HLA and TCR-CMV co-occurrence with hypergeometric tests, applying a repertoire-size bias correction to TCR pairs. In a later analysis, false discovery rates were estimated by permuting HLA or CMV assignments 20 times. A later analysis grouped co-occurring TCRs with DBSCAN, adding TCRdist sequence similarity when clustering within HLA-allele-positive subsets. For co-occurrence clustering, repertoires with fewer than 30,000 or more than 120,000 public chains were excluded, along with five or six repertoires with anomalous nucleotide sharing. The clones in this table, taken by TCRdb from immuneACCESS, are in-frame only. Not every clone is retained; where verified, under half of the shortfall comes from an unresolved V gene, and the cause of the rest is unknown. The V and J calls and clone size come from that table; D and trimming were worked out from the DNA. Counted in this sample were around 100,000 clones; 50% to 65% of them appeared once. The ten largest clones take up 3.5% to 4% of the sample.

The CDR3 runs 17 amino acids, cysteine and phenylalanine included. Only the CDR3 region is kept as DNA, spanning 51 bases read in frame from base 1. As encoded in the germline V gene, CDR1 is SGHVS while CDR2 is FNYEAQ. V loses 0 bases of germline sequence and J loses 3 bases, and the interval between the two ends is 17 bases. This clonotype was obtained from a young man in good health and CMV-seropositive. Sequencing input: PBMCs. This sequence uses TRBV7-6 and TRBJ1-1; TRBD1 could be the D gene, as 5 bases match. The CDR3 amino acid sequence is: CASSLAQYKGRDTEAFF. The DNA reads TGTGCCAGCAGCTTAGCGCAGTATAAGGGGCGCGACACTGAAGCTTTCTTT.